The entry below describes one T cell receptor beta chain. This clonotype was detected a few times. Its antigen is still unknown. Qualities for individual bases were not recorded, and no much larger clone is one base off. Per the publication, the treatment or condition label means: in vitro stimulation with specific CMV peptide epitopes to enrich CMV-specific T cells. The data belong to a study of T cell repertoires in cytomegalovirus infection (dated 2019 in TCRdb). Regarding the research as a whole: Recently identified HLA-C-restricted CMV epitopes, whose presentation resists viral immunomodulation, were targeted by peptide stimulations together with well-studied HLA-B-restricted epitopes. Donor HLA type was relevant to the analysis, as public TCR beta signatures indicated carriage of CMV infection together with the matching HLA type. Broad study findings and their caveats: The ex vivo response was dominated by HLA-C-restricted CMV-specific TCR beta clonotypes, which also provided the single most frequent clonotype in two of eight donors. Carriers of CMV infection plus the relevant HLA type were discriminated by the cumulative frequency of public TCR beta family members in the study cohort and in an independent roughly 400-donor cohort.

Sequencing took place on an Illumina HiSeq 1500. TCRdb passed the public sequencing reads through fastp at Q25 and MiXCR, retaining productive beta sequences. Duplicate CDR3 protein sequences are folded into a single record with the most common DNA and genes. Counted in this sample were roughly 920,000 distinct CDR3 sequences; 31% of them appeared once. About an eighth of the sample is taken by the ten largest. Including the terminal cysteine and phenylalanine, the CDR3 comprises 14 residues. The only DNA kept is the CDR3, 42 bases in frame from the first base. V lost 6 bases and J lost 4 bases, and the count of bases not matched to a germline gene is 5.

The chain is encoded by TRBV12-3 or TRBV12-4 joined to TRBJ1-5; TRBD1 aligns with 8 central bases. The source is a human donor in good health (CMV status not recorded). Some clones in this sample may be carry-over from other donors' samples. The sequencing used cultured CD8+ T cells from PBMCs, collected from culture after CMV antigen stimulation. CDR3 sequence: CASRSGQENQPQHF. The sequenced DNA is TGTGCCAGCAGATCGGGACAGGAGAATCAGCCCCAGCATTTT.